This T cell receptor beta chain was captured by sequencing in a study of cytomegalovirus exposure and HLA in healthy donors. Study conclusions and caveats: Judged likely to be a sequencing artifact was a cluster of highly shared sequence variants. With later analysis, a missense DCLRE1C variant became linked to TCR beta V- and J-gene trimming.

Trimming pared 5 bases from V and 1 base from J, leaving 4 bases between. The CDR3 spans 11 residues. CDR1 is SGHRS and CDR2 is YFSETQ in the germline V gene. PCR was performed using 60 Vbeta and 13 Jbeta primers. Data came from immunoSEQ multiplex PCR; TCRdb stores just in-frame clones and leaves some out. Here the sample spans about 200,000 clones, 80% to 85% being singletons. A word on this clone: Its cognate antigen is unknown.

Sequenced sample: PBMCs. The chain couples TRBV5-1 to TRBJ2-7; no reliable D call. This TCR came from a woman in her 40s in good health and CMV-seronegative. DNA of the CDR3: TGCGCCAGCAGACTGTCCTACGAGCAGTACTTC. Protein product: CASRLSYEQYF.